This entry describes one T cell receptor (beta chain). In the study's own analysis: Cell counts per sample came from amplifying reference gene primers. Sequenced by immunoSEQ multiplex PCR; TCRdb stores in-frame clones only, minus some. V, J and clone size are taken as reported in that table, and D and trimming were inferred from the DNA itself. The sample shows 250,000 to 300,000 clones, around nine tenths of them seen only once. This record belongs to a study of blood T cell repertoires in COVID-19. About the study: Material from acute and convalescent COVID-19 was sourced from the United States, Italy and Spain. T cells, B-cell-depleted T cells, or PBMCs supplied cDNA or gDNA.

One Seattle source followed patients from active infection through their disease course. The CDR3 consists of 15 residues. Germline CDR1 and CDR2: MNHNS and SASEGT. V lost 1 base and J lost 6; bases outside the gene matches: 4. This chain links TRBV6-1 with TRBJ1-5, with 9 bases matching TRBD1. The sample was peripheral blood. The clonotype was recovered from a woman aged 60-75 years with COVID-19, enrolled during active disease. CDR3 protein: CASSEEWTGVQPQHF. CDR3 nucleotide sequence: TGTGCCAGCAGTGAAGAGTGGACAGGGGTTCAGCCCCAGCATTTT.